This T cell receptor beta chain was identified in a study of T cell repertoires in cytomegalovirus infection. Overall study context: Recently identified HLA-C-restricted CMV epitopes and well-studied HLA-B-restricted CMV epitopes were used by the study.

MiXCR, run by TCRdb on the reads, gives a single entry per CDR3 protein. The data hold around 140,000 distinct CDR3 sequences, with 25% to 35% observed a single time. This clonotype was recorded only once. What it binds is not known. This TCR derives from a human donor in good health (CMV status not recorded). Some clones in this sample may be carry-over from other donors' samples. Sample: CD8+ T cells from cultured PBMCs, taken from culture after CMV antigen stimulation.

CDR3 loop: CAIRRDYMNTEAFF. Written as DNA, the CDR3 is TGTGCCATCCGCAGGGACTACATGAACACTGAAGCTTTCTTT. The genes are TRBV27 and TRBJ1-1, with a tentative D call TRBD1 (5 bases). The CDR3 contains 14 residues. V was clipped by 10 bases and J by 0 bases, with 15 bases between them. Germline V gene lookup returns CDR1 MNHEY and CDR2 SMNVEV (reference sequence).